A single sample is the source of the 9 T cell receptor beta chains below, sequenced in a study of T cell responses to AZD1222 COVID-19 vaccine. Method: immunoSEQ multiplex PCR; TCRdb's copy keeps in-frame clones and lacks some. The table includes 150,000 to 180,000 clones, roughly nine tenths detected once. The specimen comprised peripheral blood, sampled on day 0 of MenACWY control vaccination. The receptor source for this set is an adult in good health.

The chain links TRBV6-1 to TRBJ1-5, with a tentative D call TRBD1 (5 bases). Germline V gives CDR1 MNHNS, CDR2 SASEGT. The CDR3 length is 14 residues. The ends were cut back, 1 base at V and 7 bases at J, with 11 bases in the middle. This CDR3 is CASSEGGGPQPQHF. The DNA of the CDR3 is TGTGCCAGCAGTGAAGGGGGCGGTCCGCAGCCCCAGCATTTT.

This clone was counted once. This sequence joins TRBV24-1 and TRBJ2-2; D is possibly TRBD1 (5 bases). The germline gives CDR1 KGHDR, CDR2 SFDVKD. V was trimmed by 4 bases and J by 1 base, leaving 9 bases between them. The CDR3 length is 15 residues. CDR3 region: CATSDGQGNTGELFF. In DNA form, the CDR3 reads TGTGCCACCAGTGACGGTCAGGGGAACACCGGGGAGCTGTTTTTT.

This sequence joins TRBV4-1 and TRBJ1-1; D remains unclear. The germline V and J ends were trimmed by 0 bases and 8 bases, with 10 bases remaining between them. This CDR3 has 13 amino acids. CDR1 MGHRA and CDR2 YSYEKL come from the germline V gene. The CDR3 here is CASSQDWEGEAFF. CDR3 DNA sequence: TGCGCCAGCAGCCAAGACTGGGAGGGCGAAGCTTTCTTT.

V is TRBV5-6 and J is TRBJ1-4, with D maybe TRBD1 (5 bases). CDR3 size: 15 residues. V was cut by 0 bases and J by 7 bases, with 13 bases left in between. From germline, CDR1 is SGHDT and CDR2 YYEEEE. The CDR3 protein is CASSLVGAEGEKLFF. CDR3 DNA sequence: TGTGCCAGCAGCTTGGTTGGGGCAGAGGGTGAAAAACTGTTTTTT.

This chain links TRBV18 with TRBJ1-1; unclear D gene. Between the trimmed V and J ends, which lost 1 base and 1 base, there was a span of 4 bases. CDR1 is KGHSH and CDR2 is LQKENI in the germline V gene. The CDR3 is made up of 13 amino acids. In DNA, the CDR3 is TGTGCCAGCTCACCACGACAGAACACTGAAGCTTTCTTT. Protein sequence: CASSPRQNTEAFF.

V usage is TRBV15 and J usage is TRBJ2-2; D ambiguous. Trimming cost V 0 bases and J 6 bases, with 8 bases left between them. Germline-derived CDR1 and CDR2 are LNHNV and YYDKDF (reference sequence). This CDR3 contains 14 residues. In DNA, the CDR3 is TGTGCCACCAGCAGAGATATCCCCCCCGGGGAGCTGTTTTTT. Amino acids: CATSRDIPPGELFF.

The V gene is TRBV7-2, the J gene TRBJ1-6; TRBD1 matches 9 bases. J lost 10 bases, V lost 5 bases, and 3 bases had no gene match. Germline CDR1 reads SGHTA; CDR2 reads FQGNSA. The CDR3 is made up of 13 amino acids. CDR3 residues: CASSTDRGSPLHF. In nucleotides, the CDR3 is TGTGCCAGCAGCACGGACAGGGGATCACCCCTCCACTTT.

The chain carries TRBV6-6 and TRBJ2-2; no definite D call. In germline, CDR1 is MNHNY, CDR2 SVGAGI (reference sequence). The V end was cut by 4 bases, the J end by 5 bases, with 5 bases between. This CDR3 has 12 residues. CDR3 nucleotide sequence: TGTGCCAGCAGTTCCCGAACCGGGGAGCTGTTTTTT. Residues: CASSSRTGELFF.

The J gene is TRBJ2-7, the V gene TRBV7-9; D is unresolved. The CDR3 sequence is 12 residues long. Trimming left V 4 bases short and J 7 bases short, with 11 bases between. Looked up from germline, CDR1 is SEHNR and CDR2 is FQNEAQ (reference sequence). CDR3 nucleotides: TGTGCCAGCAGCTATCCCATGGGGGAGCAGTACTTC. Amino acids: CASSYPMGEQYF.